This entry lists 24 T cell receptor beta chains sequenced from one sample in a study of cytomegalovirus exposure and HLA in healthy donors. Vbeta (60) and Jbeta (13) primers were used in the PCR. Clones were read by immunoSEQ multiplex PCR, and TCRdb kept only the in-frame ones, dropping some. The top ten hold 2% to 2.5% of the sample, which has approximately 130,000 clones, about four fifths seen once. The source material was PBMCs. The receptor source for this set is a woman in her thirties or forties in good health and CMV-seronegative.

V gene TRBV6-1 combines with J gene TRBJ1-1; D call uncertain. CDR3 length equals 10 residues. Per germline, CDR1 MNHNS and CDR2 SASEGT. The V and J ends lost 7 bases and 10 bases respectively, with 10 bases between them. CDR3 bases: TGTGCCAGCACCCCCTCCGGAGCTTTCTTT. Encoded protein: CASTPSGAFF.

This sequence joins TRBV2 and TRBJ2-7; D is unclear. V lost 4 bases, J lost 4 bases, and 14 bases lay in between. There are 14 residues in the CDR3. Germline V CDR1 and CDR2: SNHLY, FYNNEI. CDR3 in amino acids: CASSGFVRVYEQYF. The DNA of the CDR3 is TGTGCCAGCAGTGGGTTCGTGAGAGTTTACGAGCAGTACTTC.

The chain employs TRBV5-6 and TRBJ2-5; 16 nucleotides agree with TRBD2. CDR3 length: 15 residues. Germline loops: CDR1 SGHDT, CDR2 YYEEEE. J gave up 11 bases and V 4 bases, and 8 bases lay outside the gene matches. The chain's CDR3 is CASSAGLAGGWEQYF. In DNA form, the CDR3 reads TGTGCCAGCAGCGCGGGACTAGCGGGAGGGTGGGAGCAGTACTTC. The full variable domain, with the rest looked up from reference TRBV5-6 and TRBJ2-5, is DAGVTQSPTHLIKTRGQQVTLRCSPKSGHDTVSWYQQALGQGPQFIFQYYEEEERQRGNFPDRFSGHQFPNYSSELNVNALLLGDSALYLCASSAGLAGGWEQYFGPGTRLLVL.

The V and J genes are TRBV27 and TRBJ2-5; TRBD2 might be the D (5 bases). The CDR3 is made up of 13 amino acids. The V gene's germline CDR1 is MNHEY and CDR2 SMNVEV (reference sequence). Between the trimmed V and J ends, which lost 7 bases and 4 bases, there was a span of 13 bases. In nucleotides, the CDR3 is TGTGCCAGCAAATGGAGAGGGCGAGAGACCCAGTACTTC. It yields the protein CASKWRGRETQYF.

The rearrangement links TRBV6-6 to TRBJ2-7; 8 bases fit TRBD1. Germline V CDR1 and CDR2: MNHNY, SVGAGI (reference sequence). The CDR3 loop spans 14 amino acids. V lost 4 bases, J lost 0 bases, and 2 bases stayed unmatched. The CDR3 DNA sequence: TGTGCCAGCAGTTGGGACAGGAGCTCCTACGAGCAGTACTTC. It encodes CASSWDRSSYEQYF.

The chain uses TRBV2 and TRBJ1-2; TRBD1 might be the D (5 bases). With 6 bases removed from V and 7 bases from J, the gap between germline ends came to 15 bases. CDR3 length: 13 residues. The V gene's germline CDR1 is SNHLY and CDR2 FYNNEI. The CDR3 coding sequence is TGTGCCAGCAGATCAGGGATGTCGGGTGGCTACACCTTC. Encoded protein: CASRSGMSGGYTF.

The CDR3 region has the DNA TGTGCCAGCAGTTTCCGTCGCCCCGGTTTCTATGAGCAGTTCTTC. Translated, it gives CASSFRRPGFYEQFF. This chain links TRBV28 with TRBJ2-1, with D unresolved. This CDR3 spans 15 amino acids. Trimming pared 3 bases from V and 8 bases from J, leaving 17 bases between. The germline CDR1 and CDR2 sequences are MDHEN and SYDVKM.

The chain couples TRBV6-1 to TRBJ2-7; a possible D gene is TRBD1 (6 bases). V was shortened by 5 bases and J by 5 bases, with 16 bases between the two germline ends. Germline V gene sequence: CDR1 MNHNS, CDR2 SASEGT. This CDR3 comprises 14 residues. The CDR3 bases are TGTGCCAGCAGTAAGCAGACAGGTTCCCACGAGCAGTACTTC. It specifies CASSKQTGSHEQYF.

The CDR3 spells CASMPGSSGVREQYF. CDR3 nucleotides: TGTGCCAGCATGCCCGGGAGTAGCGGGGTTCGCGAGCAGTACTTC. The chain is built from TRBV6-1 and TRBJ2-7, with 8 bases matching TRBD2. From germline, CDR1 is MNHNS and CDR2 SASEGT. Trimming took 7 bases from V and 6 from J; bases not matched to a gene: 14. The CDR3 has 15 amino acids.

The chain joins TRBV11-2 to TRBJ2-3; 11 bases line up with TRBD2. Trimming at V came to 5 bases and at J to 2 bases, leaving 12 bases not matched to a gene. The CDR3 is made up of 18 amino acids. In germline, CDR1 is SGHAT, CDR2 FQNNGV. This CDR3 is CASSLGVAGGPDTDTQYF. The CDR3 DNA reads as TGTGCCAGCAGCCTCGGGGTAGCGGGAGGGCCGGACACAGATACGCAGTATTTT.

The rearrangement joins TRBV27 to TRBJ2-1; perhaps TRBD2 as D (6 bases). Germline V gives CDR1 MNHEY, CDR2 SMNVEV (reference sequence). V lost 6 bases, J lost 0 bases, and 18 bases lay in between. The CDR3 is made up of 17 amino acids. DNA for the CDR3: TGTGCCAGCAGGAACCCCCTAGCGCCGAGCTCCTACAATGAGCAGTTCTTC. It translates to CASRNPLAPSSYNEQFF.

The chain uses TRBV4-3 and TRBJ1-1, with TRBD1 as a possible D gene (6 bases). The ends were cut back, 0 bases at V and 4 bases at J, with 15 bases in the middle. Germline CDR1 and CDR2: LGHNA and YSLEER. The CDR3 is 16 residues long. The CDR3: CASSQDWGGAGTEAFF. CDR3 coding DNA: TGCGCCAGCAGCCAAGATTGGGGGGGCGCGGGCACTGAAGCTTTCTTT.

J is TRBJ2-7 and V is TRBV25-1; 7 bases match TRBD1. V dropped 4 bases and J dropped 3; count of bases not matched to a gene: 9. Per germline, CDR1 MGHDK and CDR2 SYGVNS. The CDR3 is 15 amino acids. The CDR3 DNA follows: TGTGCCAGCAGTGCAACAGGGGACGTTAACTACGAGCAGTACTTC. It yields the protein CASSATGDVNYEQYF.

This clone was found once. This sequence joins TRBV6-5 and TRBJ2-7, with TRBD2 matching 12 bases. V lost 6 bases and J lost 2; bases outside the gene matches: 5. There are 15 residues in the CDR3. Germline V lookup: CDR1 MNHEY, CDR2 SVGAGI. The CDR3 region has the DNA TGTGCCAGCAGAAACGGACTAGCGGGACCCTACGAGCAGTACTTC. Amino acids: CASRNGLAGPYEQYF.

The gene calls are TRBV6-6 and TRBJ1-2, with TRBD1 identical over 10 bases. This CDR3 is built from 15 residues. The J segment lost 4 bases and the V segment lost 5 bases, leaving 7 bases of the junction unmatched. Germline-derived CDR1 and CDR2 are MNHNY and SVGAGI (reference sequence). Here the CDR3 reads CASSTRDRGGYGYTF. CDR3 nucleotide sequence: TGTGCCAGCAGTACAAGGGACAGGGGAGGCTATGGCTACACCTTC.

The rearrangement links TRBV11-2 to TRBJ2-5; a possible D gene is TRBD2 (6 bases). The better agreement between TRBJ2-7 and the DNA end casts doubt on the J call. The CDR3 totals 13 residues. The V gene's germline CDR1 is SGHAT and CDR2 FQNNGV. CDR3 in amino acids: CASSLRLGVEQYF. CDR3 bases: TGTGCCAGCAGCTTACGACTAGGTGTCGAGCAGTACTTC.

The V and J genes are TRBV2 and TRBJ2-1; the D gene is possibly TRBD2 (6 bases). Trimming removed 6 bases from V and 0 bases from J, with 12 bases in between. The CDR3 is made up of 15 amino acids. Germline lookup yields CDR1 SNHLY and CDR2 FYNNEI. CDR3 bases: TGTGCCAGCAGATTGGGGGGAAACTCCTACAATGAGCAGTTCTTC. This encodes CASRLGGNSYNEQFF.

This rearrangement joins TRBV18 to TRBJ1-1, with D possibly TRBD1 on 5 matching bases. V was cut by 3 bases and J by 3 bases, with 11 bases left in between. The CDR3 covers 14 residues. CDR1 and CDR2 from the germline V gene are KGHSH and LQKENI. The CDR3, as DNA: TGTGCCAGCTCACCGACCGACAGATACACTGAAGCTTTCTTT. Translated, it gives CASSPTDRYTEAFF.

The chain has TRBV28 and TRBJ2-5; D perhaps matches TRBD1 (6 bases). Per the germline V gene, CDR1 is MDHEN and CDR2 is SYDVKM. The ends were cut back, 2 bases at V and 7 bases at J, with 11 bases in the middle. This CDR3 has 13 amino acids. The CDR3 DNA reads as TGTGCCAGCAGTTTAGGGACAACCAGGACCCAGTACTTC. Protein: CASSLGTTRTQYF.

This rearrangement joins TRBV15 to TRBJ2-3; TRBD2 matches 12 bases. There are 19 residues in the CDR3. The ends lost 1 base at V and 0 bases at J; junction bases unmatched: 8. Germline CDR1 and CDR2: LNHNV and YYDKDF (reference sequence). CDR3 DNA: TGTGCCACCAGCAGAGTTAGACAGGGACTAGCGGGCAGCACAGATACGCAGTATTTT. This translates into CATSRVRQGLAGSTDTQYF.

In this sample, this clone turned up a few times. The J gene is TRBJ2-1, the V gene TRBV6-5, with D possibly matching TRBD2 (5 bases). CDR1 is MNHEY and CDR2 is SVGAGI in the germline V gene. The V end lost 0 bases, the J end lost 7 bases, and 16 bases lay between the germline ends. The CDR3 spans 16 residues. The CDR3 DNA follows: TGTGCCAGCAGTTACTCGCTTTTCTCGAGGGCGAATGAGCAGTTCTTC. It specifies CASSYSLFSRANEQFF.

This clone was observed a few times. Other DNA sequences in the same sample also yield this CDR3. The chain is built from TRBV29-1 and TRBJ2-2; weak D call: TRBD1 (6 bases). CDR1 and CDR2 from the germline V gene are SQVTM and ANQGSEA. This CDR3 is built from 15 residues. Between the trimmed V and J ends, which lost 7 bases and 6 bases, there was a span of 21 bases. The CDR3 spells CSAKGPGVGPGELFF. DNA for the CDR3: TGCAGCGCTAAGGGCCCAGGGGTAGGGCCCGGGGAGCTGTTTTTT.

The chain joins TRBV19 to TRBJ1-4; D is possibly TRBD1 (6 bases). V was pared by 4 bases and J by 4 bases, with 16 bases between. Germline V CDR1 and CDR2: LNHDA, SQIVND (reference sequence). CDR3 length: 16 amino acids. This CDR3 is CASSRIRQAGNEKLFF. CDR3 DNA: TGTGCCAGTAGTAGGATTAGACAGGCCGGTAATGAAAAACTGTTTTTT.

V and J are TRBV9 and TRBJ1-2, with D perhaps TRBD1 (6 bases). Trimming pared 0 bases from V and 0 bases from J, leaving 12 bases between. The CDR3 has 16 residues. Germline V CDR1 and CDR2: SGDLS, YYNGEE. The CDR3 loop reads CASSVEAGAPNYGYTF. As DNA, the CDR3 is TGTGCCAGCAGCGTAGAGGCAGGGGCACCTAACTATGGCTACACCTTC. Full variable domain (missing parts from reference TRBV9 and TRBJ1-2): DSGVTQTPKHLITATGQRVTLRCSPRSGDLSVYWYQQSLDQGLQFLIQYYNGEERAKGNILERFSAQQFPDLHSELNLSSLELGDSALYFCASSVEAGAPNYGYTFGSGTRLTVV.